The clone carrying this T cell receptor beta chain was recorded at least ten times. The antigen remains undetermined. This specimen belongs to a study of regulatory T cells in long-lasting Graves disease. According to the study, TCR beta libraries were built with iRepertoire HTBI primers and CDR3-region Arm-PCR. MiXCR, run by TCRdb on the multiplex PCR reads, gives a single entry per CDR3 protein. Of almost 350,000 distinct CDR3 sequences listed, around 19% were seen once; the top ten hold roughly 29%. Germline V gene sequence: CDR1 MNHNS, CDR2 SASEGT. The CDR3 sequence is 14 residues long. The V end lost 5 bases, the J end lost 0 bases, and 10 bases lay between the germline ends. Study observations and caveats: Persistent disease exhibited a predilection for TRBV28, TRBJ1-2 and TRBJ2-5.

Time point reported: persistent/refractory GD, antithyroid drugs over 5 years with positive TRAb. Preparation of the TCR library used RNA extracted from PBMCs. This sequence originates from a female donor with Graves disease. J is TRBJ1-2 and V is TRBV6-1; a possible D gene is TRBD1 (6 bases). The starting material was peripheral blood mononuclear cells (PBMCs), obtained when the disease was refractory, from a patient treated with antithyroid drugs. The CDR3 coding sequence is TGTGCCAGCAGTCGACAGGAAGCTAACTATGGCTACACCTTC. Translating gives CASSRQEANYGYTF.